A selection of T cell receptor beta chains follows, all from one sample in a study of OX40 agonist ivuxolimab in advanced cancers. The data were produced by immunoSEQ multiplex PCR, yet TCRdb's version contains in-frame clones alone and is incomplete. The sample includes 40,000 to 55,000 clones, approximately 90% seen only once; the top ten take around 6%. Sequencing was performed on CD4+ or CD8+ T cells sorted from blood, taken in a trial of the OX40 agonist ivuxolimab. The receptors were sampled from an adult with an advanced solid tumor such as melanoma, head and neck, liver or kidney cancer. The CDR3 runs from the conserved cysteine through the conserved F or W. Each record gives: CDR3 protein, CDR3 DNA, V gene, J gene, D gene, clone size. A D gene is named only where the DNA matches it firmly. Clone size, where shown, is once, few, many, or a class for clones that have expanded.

cdr3_aa: CASSVGLGGYEQFF
cdr3_nt: TGTGCCAGCAGTGTAGGTCTAGGGGGCTATGAGCAGTTCTTC
v_call: TRBV2
j_call: TRBJ2-1
d_call: TRBD1
clone_size: .

cdr3_aa: CASSHGLGRDGNTIYF
cdr3_nt: TGTGCCAGCAGCCATGGACTTGGAAGGGACGGAAACACCATATATTTT
v_call: TRBV5-4
j_call: TRBJ1-3
d_call: .
clone_size: .

cdr3_aa: CAISSGETQYF
cdr3_nt: TGTGCCATCAGTTCTGGGGAGACCCAGTACTTC
v_call: TRBV10-3
j_call: TRBJ2-5
d_call: .
clone_size: .

cdr3_aa: CASKSWGQNTDTQYF
cdr3_nt: TGCGCCAGCAAATCGTGGGGACAAAACACAGATACGCAGTATTTT
v_call: TRBV5-1
j_call: TRBJ2-3
d_call: .
clone_size: .

cdr3_aa: CASSKVWPSGSPSNNEQFF
cdr3_nt: TGTGCCAGCAGCAAAGTTTGGCCTAGCGGGAGTCCCTCAAACAATGAGCAGTTCTTC
v_call: TRBV21-1
j_call: TRBJ2-1
d_call: .
clone_size: .

cdr3_aa: CASSTDRDRYGYTF
cdr3_nt: TGTGCCAGTAGTACCGACAGGGATCGCTATGGCTACACCTTC
v_call: TRBV19
j_call: TRBJ1-2
d_call: TRBD1
clone_size: .

cdr3_aa: CASSTTSGDRYEQFF
cdr3_nt: TGCGCCAGCAGCACGACTAGCGGAGATAGATATGAGCAGTTCTTC
v_call: TRBV5-1
j_call: TRBJ2-1
d_call: TRBD2
clone_size: .

cdr3_aa: CASRVQGTGSYSTF
cdr3_nt: TGTGCCAGCAGGGTTCAGGGCACGGGGTCGTACAGCACCTTC
v_call: TRBV6-1
j_call: TRBJ1-2
d_call: .
clone_size: .

cdr3_aa: CASSEQGDYNEQFF
cdr3_nt: TGTGCCAGCAGTGAGCAGGGGGATTACAATGAGCAGTTCTTC
v_call: TRBV6-1
j_call: TRBJ2-1
d_call: TRBD1
clone_size: .

cdr3_aa: CAATTGVGSPLHF
cdr3_nt: TGTGCCGCCACGACAGGGGTAGGTTCACCCCTCCACTTT
v_call: TRBV28
j_call: TRBJ1-6
d_call: TRBD1
clone_size: .

cdr3_aa: CASGLGLAGLEQYF
cdr3_nt: TGTGCTAGTGGTTTGGGACTAGCGGGACTCGAGCAGTACTTC
v_call: TRBV12-5
j_call: TRBJ2-7
d_call: TRBD2
clone_size: .

cdr3_aa: CASSEHINEQFF
cdr3_nt: TGTGCCAGCAGTGAACACATAAATGAGCAGTTCTTC
v_call: TRBV2
j_call: TRBJ2-1
d_call: .
clone_size: .

cdr3_aa: CASSRTSPQETQYF
cdr3_nt: TGCGCCAGCAGCCGTACTAGCCCTCAAGAGACCCAGTACTTC
v_call: TRBV5-1
j_call: TRBJ2-5
d_call: .
clone_size: .

cdr3_aa: CSATPGLALHF
cdr3_nt: TGCAGTGCTACCCCCGGACTAGCTTTGCACTTC
v_call: TRBV20-1
j_call: TRBJ2-7
d_call: TRBD2
clone_size: .

cdr3_aa: CASSQVRWGGTNEQFF
cdr3_nt: TGTGCCAGCAGCCAAGTACGTTGGGGAGGGACCAATGAGCAGTTCTTC
v_call: TRBV4-2
j_call: TRBJ2-1
d_call: TRBD2
clone_size: .

cdr3_aa: CATSRDYGALQPQHF
cdr3_nt: TGTGCCACCAGCAGAGATTACGGAGCCCTCCAGCCCCAGCATTTT
v_call: TRBV15
j_call: TRBJ1-5
d_call: .
clone_size: few

cdr3_aa: CASSLEVFSHEQYF
cdr3_nt: TGCGCCAGCAGCTTGGAGGTTTTTAGCCACGAGCAGTACTTC
v_call: TRBV5-1
j_call: TRBJ2-7
d_call: .
clone_size: .

cdr3_aa: CASSPGQPNSGNTIYF
cdr3_nt: TGCGCCAGCAGCCCGGGACAACCGAACTCTGGAAACACCATATATTTT
v_call: TRBV5-1
j_call: TRBJ1-3
d_call: .
clone_size: .

cdr3_aa: CSATGTGGNTIYF
cdr3_nt: TGCAGCGCCACTGGGACAGGGGGAAACACCATATATTTT
v_call: TRBV29-1
j_call: TRBJ1-3
d_call: TRBD1
clone_size: .

cdr3_aa: CASSSSSGRDPYEQYF
cdr3_nt: TGTGCCAGCAGCTCAAGCAGCGGGAGAGACCCCTACGAGCAGTACTTC
v_call: TRBV9
j_call: TRBJ2-7
d_call: TRBD2
clone_size: .

cdr3_aa: CASSYSVLGGYEQYF
cdr3_nt: TGTGCCAGCAGTTACTCGGTGCTAGGAGGGTACGAGCAGTACTTC
v_call: TRBV6-5
j_call: TRBJ2-7
d_call: .
clone_size: .

cdr3_aa: CAWSVGPRNQPQHF
cdr3_nt: TGTGCCTGGAGTGTTGGGCCGCGCAATCAGCCCCAGCATTTT
v_call: TRBV30
j_call: TRBJ1-5
d_call: .
clone_size: .

cdr3_aa: CASSLRLHTGELFF
cdr3_nt: TGTGCCAGTAGCCTACGACTTCACACCGGGGAGCTGTTTTTT
v_call: TRBV19
j_call: TRBJ2-2
d_call: .
clone_size: .

cdr3_aa: CASSMTGSGYTF
cdr3_nt: TGTGCCAGCAGCATGACAGGCTCTGGCTACACCTTC
v_call: TRBV9
j_call: TRBJ1-2
d_call: .
clone_size: .

cdr3_aa: CASTPTGDGYTF
cdr3_nt: TGTGCCAGCACCCCCACGGGGGATGGCTACACCTTC
v_call: TRBV11-2
j_call: TRBJ1-2
d_call: .
clone_size: .